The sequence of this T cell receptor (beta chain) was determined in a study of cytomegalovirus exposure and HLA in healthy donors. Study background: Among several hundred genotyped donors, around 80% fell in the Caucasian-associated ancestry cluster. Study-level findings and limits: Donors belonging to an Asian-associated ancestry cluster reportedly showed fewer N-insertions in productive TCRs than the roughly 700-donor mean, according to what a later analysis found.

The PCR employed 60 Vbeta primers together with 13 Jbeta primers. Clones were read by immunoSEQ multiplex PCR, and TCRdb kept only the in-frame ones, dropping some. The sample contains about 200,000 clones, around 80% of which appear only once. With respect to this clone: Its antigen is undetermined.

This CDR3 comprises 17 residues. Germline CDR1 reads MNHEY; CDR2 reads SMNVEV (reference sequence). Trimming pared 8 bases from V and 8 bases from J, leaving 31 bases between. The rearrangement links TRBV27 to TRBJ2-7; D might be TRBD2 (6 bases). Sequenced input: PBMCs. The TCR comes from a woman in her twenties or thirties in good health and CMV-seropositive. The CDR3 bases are TGTGCCAGCGCCGACTTCTCCTTGACTAGATGGGCTGAAAAGCAGTACTTC. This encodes CASADFSLTRWAEKQYF.